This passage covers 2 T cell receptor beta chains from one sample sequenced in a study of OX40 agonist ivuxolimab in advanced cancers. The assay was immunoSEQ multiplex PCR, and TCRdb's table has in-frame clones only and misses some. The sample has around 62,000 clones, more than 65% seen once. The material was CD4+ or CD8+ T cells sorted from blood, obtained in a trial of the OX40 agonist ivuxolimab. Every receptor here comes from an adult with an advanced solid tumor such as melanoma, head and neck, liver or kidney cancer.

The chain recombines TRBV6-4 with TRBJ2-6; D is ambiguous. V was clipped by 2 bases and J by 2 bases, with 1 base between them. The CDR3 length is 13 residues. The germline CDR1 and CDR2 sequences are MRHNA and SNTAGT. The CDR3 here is CASSDAGANVLTF. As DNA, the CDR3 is TGTGCCAGCAGTGACGCTGGGGCCAACGTCCTGACTTTC.

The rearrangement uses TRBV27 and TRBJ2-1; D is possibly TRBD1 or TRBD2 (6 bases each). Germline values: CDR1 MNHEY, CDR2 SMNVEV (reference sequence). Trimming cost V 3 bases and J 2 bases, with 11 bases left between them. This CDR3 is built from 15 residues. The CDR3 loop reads CASSFIRGAYNEQFF. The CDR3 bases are TGTGCCAGCAGTTTCATTAGGGGGGCCTACAATGAGCAGTTCTTC.